Sequencing of this T cell receptor (beta chain) was carried out in a study of T cell changes during pregnancy in multiple sclerosis. CDR3 size: 15 residues. V shed 7 bases and J 1 base; nucleotides not matched to a gene: 6. In germline, CDR1 is SGHTA, CDR2 FQGNSA. Sequencing used immunoSEQ multiplex PCR; TCRdb keeps in-frame clones, though not all of them. The sample comprises 34,000 or so clones, 90% of which are singletons, and under 6% rests with the top ten. The rearrangement links TRBV7-2 to TRBJ2-5, with 10 bases fitting TRBD2. Sample: CD8+ T cells from peripheral blood mononuclear cells, taken after pregnancy. The TCR comes from a female donor with multiple sclerosis, enrolled in a pregnancy study. The DNA of the CDR3 is TGTGCCAGCACCCTTAGCGGGGGGTCCCAAGAGACCCAGTACTTC. Translating it yields CASTLSGGSQETQYF.